Listed here is a single T cell receptor beta chain. The entry originates in a study of blood T cell repertoires in COVID-19. About the research overall: T cells, B-cell-depleted T cells, or PBMCs supplied cDNA or gDNA.

Sequencing used immunoSEQ multiplex PCR; TCRdb keeps in-frame clones, though not all of them. The table records over 200,000 clones, around four fifths of them present only once. Germline CDR1 reads LGHDT; CDR2 reads YNNKEL (reference sequence). The CDR3 runs to 15 residues. V was trimmed by 4 bases and J by 0 bases, leaving 12 bases between them. Source material: peripheral blood. This clonotype was sampled from a man aged 35-49 years with active or convalescent COVID-19. The chain couples TRBV3-1 (or the pseudogene TRBV3-2) to TRBJ1-1, with TRBD1 as a possible D gene (5 bases). CDR3: CASSPVAGMNTEAFF. The CDR3 DNA reads TGTGCCAGCAGCCCAGTCGCAGGGATGAACACTGAAGCTTTCTTT.